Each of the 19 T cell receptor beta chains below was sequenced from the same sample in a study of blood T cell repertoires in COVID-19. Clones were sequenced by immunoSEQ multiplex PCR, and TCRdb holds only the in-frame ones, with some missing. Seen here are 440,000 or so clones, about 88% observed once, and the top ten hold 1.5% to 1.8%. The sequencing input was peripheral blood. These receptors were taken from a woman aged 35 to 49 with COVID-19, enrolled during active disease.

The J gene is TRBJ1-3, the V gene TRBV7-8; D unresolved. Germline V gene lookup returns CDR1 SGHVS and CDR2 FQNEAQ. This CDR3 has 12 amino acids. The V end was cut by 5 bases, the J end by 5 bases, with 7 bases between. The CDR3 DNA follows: TGTGCCAGCAGCCCTGACAGAAACACCATATATTTT. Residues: CASSPDRNTIYF.

The CDR3 coding sequence is TGTGCCAGCAGCCGGGGGGACAGGTCAGATACGCAGTATTTT. This sequence encodes CASSRGDRSDTQYF. V usage is TRBV5-4 and J usage is TRBJ2-3; D might be TRBD1 (8 bases). The V gene's germline CDR1 is SGHNT and CDR2 YYREEE (reference sequence). This CDR3 is built from 14 residues. V was cut by 4 bases and J by 4 bases, with 13 bases left in between.

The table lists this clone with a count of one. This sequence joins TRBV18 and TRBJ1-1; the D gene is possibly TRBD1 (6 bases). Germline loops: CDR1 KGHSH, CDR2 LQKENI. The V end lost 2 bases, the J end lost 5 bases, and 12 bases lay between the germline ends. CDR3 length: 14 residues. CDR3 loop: CASSPAGDRTEAFF. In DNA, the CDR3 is TGTGCCAGCTCACCAGCAGGGGATCGGACTGAAGCTTTCTTT.

The CDR3 nucleotides read TGTGCCAGCAGTTGGGTGACTAGTGTTTTTCGGGAGCTGTTTTTT. Translation gives CASSWVTSVFRELFF. The chain has TRBV28 and TRBJ2-2; tentative D call: TRBD2 (6 bases). CDR1 is MDHEN and CDR2 is SYDVKM in the germline V gene. CDR3 size: 15 residues. V was pared by 4 bases and J by 9 bases, with 18 bases between.

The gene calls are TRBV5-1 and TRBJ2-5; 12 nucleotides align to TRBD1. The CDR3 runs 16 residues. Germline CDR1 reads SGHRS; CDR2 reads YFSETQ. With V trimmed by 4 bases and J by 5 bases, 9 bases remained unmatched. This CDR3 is CASSPGTGGFGETQYF. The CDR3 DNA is TGCGCCAGCAGCCCCGGGACAGGGGGCTTCGGGGAGACCCAGTACTTC.

The CDR3 protein is CASSSWGGPGNTEAFF. The CDR3 coding sequence is TGTGCCAGCAGTTCATGGGGGGGGCCGGGAAACACTGAAGCTTTCTTT. This chain connects TRBV28 to TRBJ1-1; D may be TRBD1 (6 bases). This CDR3 has 16 residues. CDR1 MDHEN and CDR2 SYDVKM come from the germline V gene. The V end lost 4 bases, the J end lost 2 bases, and 17 bases lay between the germline ends. The whole variable domain, filled in from reference TRBV28 and TRBJ1-1, reads DVKVTQSSRYLVKRTGEKVFLECVQDMDHENMFWYRQDPGLGLRLIYFSYDVKMKEKGDIPEGYSVSREKKERFSLILESASTNQTSMYLCASSSWGGPGNTEAFFGQGTRLTVV.

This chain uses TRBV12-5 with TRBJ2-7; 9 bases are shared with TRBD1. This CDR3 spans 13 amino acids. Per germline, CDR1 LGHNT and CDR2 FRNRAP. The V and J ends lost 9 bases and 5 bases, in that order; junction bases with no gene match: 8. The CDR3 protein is CARSGDRVDEQYF. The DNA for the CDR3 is TGTGCTAGGTCCGGGGACAGGGTTGACGAGCAGTACTTC.

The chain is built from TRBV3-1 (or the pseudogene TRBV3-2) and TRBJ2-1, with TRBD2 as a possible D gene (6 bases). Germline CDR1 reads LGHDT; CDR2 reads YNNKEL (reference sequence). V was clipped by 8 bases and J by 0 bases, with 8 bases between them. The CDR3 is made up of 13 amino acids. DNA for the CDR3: TGTGCCAGCGGGGGGAGCTCCTACAATGAGCAGTTCTTC. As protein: CASGGSSYNEQFF.

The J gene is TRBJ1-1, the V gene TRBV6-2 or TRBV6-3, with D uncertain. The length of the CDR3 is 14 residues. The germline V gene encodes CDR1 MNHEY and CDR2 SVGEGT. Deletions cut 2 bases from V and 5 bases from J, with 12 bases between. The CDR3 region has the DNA TGTGCCAGCAGTTACGACGGGATGAGGACTGAAGCTTTCTTT. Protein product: CASSYDGMRTEAFF.

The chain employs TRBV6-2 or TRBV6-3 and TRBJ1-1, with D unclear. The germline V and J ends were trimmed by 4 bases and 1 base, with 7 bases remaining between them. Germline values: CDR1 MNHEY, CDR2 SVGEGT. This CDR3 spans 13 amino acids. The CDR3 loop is CASSSHKNTEAFF. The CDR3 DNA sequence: TGTGCCAGCAGTTCTCACAAGAACACTGAAGCTTTCTTT.

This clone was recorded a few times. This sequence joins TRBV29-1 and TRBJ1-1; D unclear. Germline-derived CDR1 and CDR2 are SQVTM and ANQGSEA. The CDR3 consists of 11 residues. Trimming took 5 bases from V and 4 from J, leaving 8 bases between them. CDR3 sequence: CSVFRGTEAFF. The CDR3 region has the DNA TGCAGCGTTTTTCGAGGCACTGAAGCTTTCTTT.

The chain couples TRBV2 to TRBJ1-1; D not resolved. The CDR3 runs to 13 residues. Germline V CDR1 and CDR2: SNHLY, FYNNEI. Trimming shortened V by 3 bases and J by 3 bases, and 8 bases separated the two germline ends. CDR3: CASSDYSYTEAFF. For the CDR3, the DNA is TGTGCCAGCAGTGACTATTCTTACACTGAAGCTTTCTTT.

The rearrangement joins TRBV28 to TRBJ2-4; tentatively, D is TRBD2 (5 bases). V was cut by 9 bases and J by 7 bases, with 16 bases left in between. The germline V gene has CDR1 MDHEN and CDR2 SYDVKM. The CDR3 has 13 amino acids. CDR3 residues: CASGVEESNIQYF. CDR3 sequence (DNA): TGTGCCAGTGGCGTGGAGGAGAGCAACATTCAGTACTTC.

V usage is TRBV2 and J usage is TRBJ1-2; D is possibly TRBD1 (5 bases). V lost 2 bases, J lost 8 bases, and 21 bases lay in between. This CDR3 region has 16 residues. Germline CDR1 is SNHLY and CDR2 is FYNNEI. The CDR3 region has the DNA TGTGCCAGCAGTGAAATATCAGCAGGGAAGGGAAACGGCTACACCTTC. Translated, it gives CASSEISAGKGNGYTF. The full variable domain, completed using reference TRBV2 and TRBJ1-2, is EPEVTQTPSHQVTQMGQEVILRCVPISNHLYFYWYRQILGQKVEFLVSFYNNEISEKSEIFDDQFSVERPDGSNFTLKIRSTKLEDSAMYFCASSEISAGKGNGYTFGSGTRLTVV.

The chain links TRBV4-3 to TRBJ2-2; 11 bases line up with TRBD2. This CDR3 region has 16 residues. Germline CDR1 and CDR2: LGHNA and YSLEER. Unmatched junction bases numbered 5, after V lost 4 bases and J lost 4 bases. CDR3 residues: CASSLSGRAGTGELFF. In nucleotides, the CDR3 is TGCGCCAGCAGCCTTAGCGGGAGGGCGGGCACCGGGGAGCTGTTTTTT.

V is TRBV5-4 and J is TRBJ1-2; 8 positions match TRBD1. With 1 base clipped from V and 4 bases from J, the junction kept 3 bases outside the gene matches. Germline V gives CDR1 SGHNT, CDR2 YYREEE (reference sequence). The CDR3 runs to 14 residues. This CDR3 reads CASSLQGQGYGYTF. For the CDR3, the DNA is TGTGCCAGCAGCTTGCAAGGACAGGGCTATGGCTACACCTTC.

Here the CDR3 DNA reads TGTGCCAGCAGTGAAATGGCAACTACTAACTATGGCTACACCTTC. Residues: CASSEMATTNYGYTF. The chain combines TRBV6-1 with TRBJ1-2; D call uncertain. Germline V gene data show CDR1 as MNHNS and CDR2 as SASEGT. V was shortened by 2 bases and J by 0 bases, with 10 bases between the two germline ends. This CDR3 region has 15 residues.

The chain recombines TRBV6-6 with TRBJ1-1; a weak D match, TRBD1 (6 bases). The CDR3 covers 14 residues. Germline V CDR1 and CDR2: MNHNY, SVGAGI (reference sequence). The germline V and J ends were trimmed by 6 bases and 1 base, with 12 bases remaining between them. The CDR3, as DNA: TGTGCCAGCAGCCCCGGGACACCGAACACTGAAGCTTTCTTT. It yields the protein CASSPGTPNTEAFF.

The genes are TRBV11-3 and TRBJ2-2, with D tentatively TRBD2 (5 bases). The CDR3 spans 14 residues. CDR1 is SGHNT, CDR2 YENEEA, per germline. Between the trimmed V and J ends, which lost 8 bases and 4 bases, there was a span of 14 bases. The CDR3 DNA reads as TGTGCCAGCGGCCTAGGCGGAGGCACCGGGGAGCTGTTTTTT. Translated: CASGLGGGTGELFF.